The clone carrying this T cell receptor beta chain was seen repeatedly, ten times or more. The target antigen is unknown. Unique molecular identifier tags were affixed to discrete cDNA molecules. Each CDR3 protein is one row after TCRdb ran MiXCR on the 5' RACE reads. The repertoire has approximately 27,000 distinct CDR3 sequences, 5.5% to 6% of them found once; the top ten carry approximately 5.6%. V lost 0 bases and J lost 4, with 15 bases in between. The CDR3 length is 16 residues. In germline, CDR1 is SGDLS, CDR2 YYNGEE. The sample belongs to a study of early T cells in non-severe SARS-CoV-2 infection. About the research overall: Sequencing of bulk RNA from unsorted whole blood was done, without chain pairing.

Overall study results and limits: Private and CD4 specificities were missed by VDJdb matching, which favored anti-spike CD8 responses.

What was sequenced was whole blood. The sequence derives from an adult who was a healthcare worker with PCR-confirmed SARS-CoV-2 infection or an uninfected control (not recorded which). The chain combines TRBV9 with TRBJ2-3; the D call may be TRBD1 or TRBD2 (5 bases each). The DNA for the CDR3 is TGTGCCAGCAGCGTAGATACCACTCTGGGGGCAGATACGCAGTATTTT. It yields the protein CASSVDTTLGADTQYF.